The present TCR beta chain was sequenced within a study of control samples from healthy donors and cancer patients. The CDR3 totals 16 residues. Per germline, CDR1 MGHRA and CDR2 YSYEKL. With 2 bases removed from V and 1 base from J, the gap between germline ends came to 12 bases. TCRdb keeps only in-frame clones here, not all; method: immunoSEQ multiplex PCR. Here the sample spans more than 140,000 clones, roughly 94% being singletons. This clone was recorded once. The specimen was blood. The chain combines TRBV4-1 with TRBJ2-4; TRBD1 is a possible D gene (6 bases). This clonotype was obtained from a man aged 40-50 years in good health. The DNA of the CDR3 is TGCGCCAGCAGCCAACCGGAGAGGGGGGCCAAAAACATTCAGTACTTC. Amino acids: CASSQPERGAKNIQYF.